This paragraph reports one TCR beta chain. What it binds is not known. This entry is derived from a study of TIL therapy for anti-PD-1-resistant metastatic lung cancer. Looking at the study overall: Patients had a median age of approximately 56 years (range about 38-85). Overall study findings and caveats: Many TIL product clones were absent from baseline tumor, suggesting clonal contraction.

The V segment lost 1 base and the J segment 4 bases; nucleotides outside the gene matches: 5. CDR1 and CDR2 from the germline V gene are SGDLS and YYNGEE. The CDR3 is 16 residues long. Regarding time point: pre-treatment sample, taken before nivolumab and TIL therapy. Pleural nodules or supraclavicular lymph nodes made up most of the excised metastases sampled. Patients then received nivolumab; progressors got lymphodepletion, TIL and IL-2. The libraries were made with immunoSEQ v3. Each library reached 1.5 million to 2.5 million read pairs, or about 5-6 million at deep level. Profiling relied on immunoSEQ multiplex PCR, and the TCRdb table lists in-frame clones only, not all of them. The sample includes some 12,000 clones, roughly 50% of them seen just once.

The sequences come from tumor tissue, collected at baseline. V is TRBV9 and J is TRBJ2-1; TRBD2 matches 10 bases. This sequence originates from a person aged 25 to 80 with non-small cell lung cancer. The CDR3 nucleotides are TGTGCCAGCAGCGTAACGGCTAGCGGGAGATACAATGAGCAGTTCTTC. Its translation is CASSVTASGRYNEQFF.